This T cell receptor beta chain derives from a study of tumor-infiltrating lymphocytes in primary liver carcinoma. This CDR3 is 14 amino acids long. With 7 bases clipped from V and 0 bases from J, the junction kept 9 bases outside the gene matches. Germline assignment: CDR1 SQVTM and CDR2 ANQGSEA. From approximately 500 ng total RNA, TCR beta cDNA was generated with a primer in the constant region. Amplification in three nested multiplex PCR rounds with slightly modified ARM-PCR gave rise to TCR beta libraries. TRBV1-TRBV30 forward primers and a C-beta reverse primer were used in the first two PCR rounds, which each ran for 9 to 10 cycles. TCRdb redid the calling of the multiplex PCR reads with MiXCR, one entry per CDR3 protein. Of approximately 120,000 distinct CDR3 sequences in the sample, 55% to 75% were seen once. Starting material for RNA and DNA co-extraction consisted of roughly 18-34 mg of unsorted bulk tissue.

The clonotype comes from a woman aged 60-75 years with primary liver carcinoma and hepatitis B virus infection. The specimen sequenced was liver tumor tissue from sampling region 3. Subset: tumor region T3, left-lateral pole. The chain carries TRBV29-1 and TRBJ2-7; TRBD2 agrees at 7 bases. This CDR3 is CSAWTGGSSYEQYF. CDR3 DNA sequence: TGCAGCGCTTGGACTGGCGGGAGCTCCTACGAGCAGTACTTC.